This T cell receptor (beta chain) was sequenced for a study of T cells in Graves' hyperthyroidism and ophthalmopathy. Study at large: Peripheral blood was drawn at first diagnosis, prior to all treatment. Study-level findings and limits: The blood repertoire included most of the expanded thyroid clonotypes above 0.001. Median prediction lead before ophthalmopathy onset was about 6.5 months with the model.

Germline V gene sequence: CDR1 MNHEY, CDR2 SVGEGT. V was pared by 6 bases and J by 0 bases, with 6 bases between. The CDR3 totals 12 residues. Uncontrolled infection, other autoimmune disease, pregnancy and lactation each barred patients from inclusion. TCR beta CDR3 regions were amplified from RNA. A set of HTBI primers served as the primers for a first-round RT-PCR of the TCR CDR3. Using its own MiXCR run on the multiplex PCR reads, TCRdb lists one record per CDR3 protein. Of hundreds of thousands of distinct CDR3 sequences listed, about 15% were seen once; the top ten hold around 4%. This clonotype came up many times. Its antigen remains unknown.

Material: blood. The chain recombines TRBV6-2 or TRBV6-3 with TRBJ2-7; unclear D gene. The sequence came from a woman aged 40-49 years with Graves' ophthalmopathy. CDR3 amino acids: CASRHVSYEQYF. CDR3 sequence (DNA): TGTGCCAGCAGACACGTCTCCTACGAGCAGTACTTC.